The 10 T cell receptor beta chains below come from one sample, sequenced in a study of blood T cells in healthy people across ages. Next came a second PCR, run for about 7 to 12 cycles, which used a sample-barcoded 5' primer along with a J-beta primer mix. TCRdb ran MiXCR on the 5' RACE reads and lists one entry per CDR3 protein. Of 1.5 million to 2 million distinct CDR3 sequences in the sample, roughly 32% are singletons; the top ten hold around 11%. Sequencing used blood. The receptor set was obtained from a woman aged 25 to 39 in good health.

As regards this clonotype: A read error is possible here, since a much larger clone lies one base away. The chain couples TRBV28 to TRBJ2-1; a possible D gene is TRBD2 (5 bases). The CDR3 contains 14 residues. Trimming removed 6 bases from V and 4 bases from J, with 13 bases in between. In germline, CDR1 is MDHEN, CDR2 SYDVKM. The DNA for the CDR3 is TGTGCCAGCAGAGGGAGAGACCTATACAATGAGCAGTTCTTC. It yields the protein CASRGRDLYNEQFF.

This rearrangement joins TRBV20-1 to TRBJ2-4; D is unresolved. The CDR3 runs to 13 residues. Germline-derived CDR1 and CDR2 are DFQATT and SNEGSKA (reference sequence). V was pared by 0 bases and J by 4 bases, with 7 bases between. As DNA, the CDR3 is TGCAGTGCTAGAGATATCCGTAAAAACATTCAGTACTTC. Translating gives CSARDIRKNIQYF.

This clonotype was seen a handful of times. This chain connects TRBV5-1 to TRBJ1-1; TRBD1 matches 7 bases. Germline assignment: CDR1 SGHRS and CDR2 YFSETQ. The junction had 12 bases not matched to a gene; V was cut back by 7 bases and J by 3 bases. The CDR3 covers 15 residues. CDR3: CASGRDNRGYTEAFF. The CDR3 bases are TGCGCCAGCGGCCGAGATAACAGGGGTTACACTGAAGCTTTCTTT.

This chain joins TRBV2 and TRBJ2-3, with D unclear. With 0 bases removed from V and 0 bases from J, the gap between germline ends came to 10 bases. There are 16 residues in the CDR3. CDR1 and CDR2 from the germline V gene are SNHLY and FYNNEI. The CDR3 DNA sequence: TGTGCCAGCAGTGAAGCCACACACTCCAGCACAGATACGCAGTATTTT. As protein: CASSEATHSSTDTQYF.

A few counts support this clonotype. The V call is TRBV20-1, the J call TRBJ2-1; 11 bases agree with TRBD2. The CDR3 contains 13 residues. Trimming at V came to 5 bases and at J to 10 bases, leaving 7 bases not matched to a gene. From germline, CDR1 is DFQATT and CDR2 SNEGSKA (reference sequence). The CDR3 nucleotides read TGCAGTGCTGGGAGACTAGCGGGAAGGGAGCAGTTCTTC. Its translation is CSAGRLAGREQFF.

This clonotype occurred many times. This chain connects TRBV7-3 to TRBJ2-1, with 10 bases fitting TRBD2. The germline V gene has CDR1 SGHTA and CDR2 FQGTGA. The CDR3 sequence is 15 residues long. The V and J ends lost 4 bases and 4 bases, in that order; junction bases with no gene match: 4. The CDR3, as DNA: TGTGCCAGCAGCTCTACTAGCGGGAATTACAATGAGCAGTTCTTC. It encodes CASSSTSGNYNEQFF.

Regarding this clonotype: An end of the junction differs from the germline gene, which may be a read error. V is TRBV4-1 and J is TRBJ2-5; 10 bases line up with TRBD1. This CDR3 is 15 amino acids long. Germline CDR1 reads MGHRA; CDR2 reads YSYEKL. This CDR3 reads CASGQTTGGQETQYF. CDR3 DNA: TGCGCCAGCGGCCAGACGACAGGGGGCCAGGAGACCCAGTACTTC.

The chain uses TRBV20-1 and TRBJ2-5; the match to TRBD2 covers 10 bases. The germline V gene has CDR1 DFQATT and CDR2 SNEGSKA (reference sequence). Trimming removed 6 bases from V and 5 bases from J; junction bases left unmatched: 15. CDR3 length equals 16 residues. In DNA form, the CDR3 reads TGCAGTGCCGGGGTCAGCGGGGGGGCCCGGACGGAGACCCAGTACTTC. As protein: CSAGVSGGARTETQYF.

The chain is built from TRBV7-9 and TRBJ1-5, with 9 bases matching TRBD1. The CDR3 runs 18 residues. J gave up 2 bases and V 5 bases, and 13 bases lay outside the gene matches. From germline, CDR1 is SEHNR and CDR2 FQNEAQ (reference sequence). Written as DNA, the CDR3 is TGTGCCAGCAGCCCAGGGCGACTCCGGACAGGGGGCAATCAGCCCCAGCATTTT. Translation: CASSPGRLRTGGNQPQHF.

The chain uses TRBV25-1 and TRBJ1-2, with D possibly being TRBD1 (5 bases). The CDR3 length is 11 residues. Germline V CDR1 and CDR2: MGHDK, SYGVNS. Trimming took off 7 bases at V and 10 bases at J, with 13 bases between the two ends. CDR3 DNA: TGTGCCAGCAACCAGGGCTCCCTCTACACCTTC. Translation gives CASNQGSLYTF.